The entry that follows covers one TCR beta chain sequence. There is no known antigen for this receptor. Nothing much larger sits one base from this clone, and base qualities are not available. What this sample's treatment or condition label stands for: live attenuated yellow fever vaccine strain. A standard Ficoll-Paque protocol was used to isolate PBMCs from peripheral blood. Dynabeads CD4 and CD8 positive selection kits were used to isolate CD4 and CD8 T-cell fractions. TriZol was used to extract RNA from bulk PBMCs, CD4 and CD8 fractions, and dextramer-positive and dextramer-negative fractions. The sample belongs to a study of T cells after yellow fever vaccination (dated by TCRdb to about 2019). Study-level background: The SMART-Seq v4 Ultra Low Input RNA kit was used to prepare libraries from fractions with low cell numbers. Blood was collected at multiple timepoints before and after primary and secondary immunization, and bulk PBMC replicates and cell subsets were isolated. To follow T-cell clones before and after both primary and booster YFV17D yellow fever vaccination, bulk TCR alpha and beta repertoires underwent longitudinal sequencing. Two healthy male donors, one aged 18 to 30 and one aged 30 to 40 years, made up the cohort. The study at large found these results: After the booster, most of the clones that had expanded following primary vaccination were detected again (96% of CD4 and around 90% of CD8), which suggests that memory was broadly maintained. The secondary T-cell response was found to be weaker but faster than the primary response, with a peak reached on day 5 rather than on day 15. A small fraction of clonotypes appeared in both the CD4 and CD8 compartments, likely as a result of convergent recombination. Computational filtering was needed because FACS-sorted repertoires could contain abundant contaminating clonotypes from the bulk population. Because only a couple of donors were included in the study, the extent to which the findings can be generalized is limited.

TCR cDNA was synthesized by 5'RACE template switching, which introduced a universal primer site and unique molecular identifiers. Priming for cDNA synthesis came from both the TCR alpha and TCR beta constant segments. Two PCR steps were used to amplify libraries, with sample barcodes and sequencing adapters being added in the second step. Sequencing of libraries was done on Illumina HiSeq 2500 (2x100 bp) or NovaSeq (2x150 bp). For the original study's pipeline: MIGEC handled demultiplexing of reads and collapsing into UMI consensus sequences, while MiXCR performed V(D)J alignment. Clonotypes responding to the vaccine were identified with edgeR on replicate PBMC samples, with the criteria of FDR below 0.01 and a log2 fold change above 5 up to day 15. CD4 or CD8 identity was assigned to each bulk clonotype according to whether the clonotype was present at higher abundance in the sequenced CD4 repertoire or the sequenced CD8 repertoire. TCRdb reprocessed the public reads (quality trimming at Q25 with fastp, clone calling with MiXCR) and kept in-frame beta chains. Records with the same CDR3 protein are collapsed into one entry carrying the most frequent genes and DNA. TCRdb's processing, not the study's, gives the V and J calls here. Within this sample are 240,000 or so distinct CDR3 sequences, with 6.9% of them counted one time only. Around 0.9% of the sample rests with the top ten.

Sample: CD4+ T cells sorted from PBMCs, taken 15 days after the yellow fever booster vaccination. The sequence was obtained from a man aged 25 to 40 who received the YFV17D yellow fever vaccine.

The sequenced DNA: TGTGCCAGCAACGGGTCGGGGACGGCCACCTACGAGCAGTACTTC. Translated, this is CASNGSGTATYEQYF. The rearranged segments are TRBV28 and TRBJ2-7; the D gene could be TRBD1 or TRBD2, each one agreeing over 5 bases. In the germline V gene, CDR1 corresponds to MDHEN and CDR2 to SYDVKM. V is cut by 7 bases and J by 2 bases, and the space between the germline ends is 18 bases. Including cysteine and phenylalanine, the CDR3 has 15 amino acids. Left in the record is the CDR3 DNA by itself, 45 bases read in frame from the first base. Joined to the reference TRBV28 and TRBJ2-7 proteins, this CDR3 gives the full variable domain: DVKVTQSSRYLVKRTGEKVFLECVQDMDHENMFWYRQDPGLGLRLIYFSYDVKMKEKGDIPEGYSVSREKKERFSLILESASTNQTSMYLCASNGSGTATYEQYFGPGTRLTVT.